The next 4 T cell receptor beta chains were all read from a single sample in a study of blood T cell repertoires in COVID-19. This table comes from immunoSEQ multiplex PCR, and its TCRdb copy is limited to in-frame clones, with some not included. The profile shows about 65,000 clones, 90% to 95% of them singletons. Sequenced input: peripheral blood. The receptors were gathered from a man between 70 and 80 years old with active COVID-19.

The chain is built from TRBV6-6 and TRBJ1-6, with TRBD1 identical over 8 bases. Germline V gene data show CDR1 as MNHNY and CDR2 as SVGAGI (reference sequence). CDR3 size: 14 residues. The J segment lost 16 bases and the V segment lost 0 bases, leaving 8 bases of the junction unmatched. This CDR3 is CASSYSINRGTLHF. CDR3 nucleotide sequence: TGTGCCAGCAGTTACTCGATCAACAGGGGGACTCTCCACTTT.

The chain employs TRBV9 and TRBJ2-1; 14 bases fit TRBD2. The CDR3 has 18 residues. The J segment lost 4 bases and the V segment lost 2 bases, leaving 8 bases of the junction unmatched. Germline V gene lookup returns CDR1 SGDLS and CDR2 YYNGEE. Written as DNA, the CDR3 is TGTGCCAGCAGCGTGACCTACGGGACTAGCGGGAGATACAATGAGCAGTTCTTC. The encoded protein is CASSVTYGTSGRYNEQFF.

The rearrangement uses TRBV19 and TRBJ1-6; D is uncertain. The length of the CDR3 is 14 residues. CDR1 is LNHDA, CDR2 SQIVND, per germline (reference sequence). Trimming removed 3 bases from V and 3 bases from J, with 6 bases in between. CDR3: CASSIQHYNSPLHF. The DNA of the CDR3 is TGTGCCAGTAGTATTCAACACTATAATTCACCCCTCCACTTT.

The chain has TRBV2 and TRBJ1-1; 9 nucleotides agree with TRBD1. V lost 4 bases to trimming and J lost 0 bases; unmatched junction nucleotides: 0. Germline assignment: CDR1 SNHLY and CDR2 FYNNEI. The length of the CDR3 is 14 residues. The CDR3 loop reads CASSGTGVNTEAFF. Here the CDR3 DNA reads TGTGCCAGCAGTGGGACAGGGGTGAACACTGAAGCTTTCTTT.